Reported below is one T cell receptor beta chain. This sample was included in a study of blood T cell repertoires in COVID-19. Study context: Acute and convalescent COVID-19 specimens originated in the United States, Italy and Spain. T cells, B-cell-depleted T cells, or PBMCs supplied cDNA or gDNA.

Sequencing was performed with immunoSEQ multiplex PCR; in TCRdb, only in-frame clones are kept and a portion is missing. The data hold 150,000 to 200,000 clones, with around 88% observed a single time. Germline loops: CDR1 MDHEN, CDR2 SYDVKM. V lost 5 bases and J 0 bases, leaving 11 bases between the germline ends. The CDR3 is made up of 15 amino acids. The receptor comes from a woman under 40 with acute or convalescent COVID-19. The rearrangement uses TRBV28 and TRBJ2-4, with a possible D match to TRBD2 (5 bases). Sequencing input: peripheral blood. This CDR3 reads CASSPLALAKNIQYF. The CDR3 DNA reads TGTGCCAGCAGTCCCCTAGCATTAGCCAAAAACATTCAGTACTTC.